Many counts were recorded for the clone carrying this TCR beta chain. Its antigen remains unidentified. These data belong to a study of response to subunit inactivated influenza vaccine. Study-wide findings and caveats: That few new T cells are recruited by each seasonal influenza vaccination was the authors' suggestion.

The germline V gene has CDR1 SNHLY and CDR2 FYNNEI. The J segment lost 2 bases and the V segment lost 6 bases, leaving 13 bases of the junction unmatched. The CDR3 totals 16 residues. A single record per CDR3 protein comes from TCRdb applying MiXCR to the RT-PCR reads. The sample has hundreds of thousands of distinct CDR3 sequences, about 25% seen once. The sample here was CD4+ T cells sorted from PBMCs, taken 4 to 6 days after vaccination. This clonotype originated in a man aged 50 to 59 who received an inactivated influenza vaccine. The chain has TRBV2 and TRBJ2-7; 7 bases agree with TRBD1. The CDR3 region is CASSPGQGVITYEQYF. The DNA for the CDR3 is TGTGCCAGCAGCCCAGGGCAGGGGGTTATAACCTACGAGCAGTACTTC.